These T cell receptor beta chains were read from a single sample in a study of cytomegalovirus exposure and HLA in healthy donors. Sequenced by immunoSEQ multiplex PCR; TCRdb stores in-frame clones only, minus some. The table includes 65,000 or so clones, 77% detected once. The material sequenced was PBMCs. Receptors were obtained from a woman in her 40s in good health and CMV-seropositive. The CDR3 runs from the conserved cysteine through the conserved F or W. The D gene is left open where the match is weak. Some rows have no size entry. The others give once, few or many, or a class for an expanded clone.

d_call | cdr3_length | j_call | clone_size | v_call | cdr3_aa | cdr3_nt
. | 17 | TRBJ2-5 | . | TRBV11-1 | CASSLGGRGDLQETQYF | TGTGCCAGCAGCTTAGGCGGGCGTGGAGATTTACAAGAGACCCAGTACTTC
. | 17 | TRBJ2-7 | . | TRBV7-8 | CASSLGYRAGSSYEQYF | TGTGCCAGCAGCTTAGGTTATCGGGCGGGTTCCTCCTACGAGCAGTACTTC
. | 15 | TRBJ1-3 | . | TRBV6-5 | CASSPDSLSGNTIYF | TGTGCCAGCAGCCCCGACAGCCTCTCTGGAAACACCATATATTTT
TRBD1 | 15 | TRBJ2-7 | . | TRBV12-5 | CASGWNSDRSYEQYF | TGTGCTAGTGGTTGGAACTCGGACAGGAGCTACGAGCAGTACTTC
TRBD1 | 15 | TRBJ1-2 | . | TRBV4-1 | CASSQGAAGGGGYTF | TGCGCCAGCAGCCAAGGGGCGGCAGGGGGAGGAGGCTACACCTTC
TRBD1 | 16 | TRBJ1-1 | few | TRBV7-3 | CASSSTGTGKIPEAFF | TGTGCCAGCAGCTCTACCGGGACAGGGAAGATCCCTGAAGCTTTCTTT
TRBD1 | 14 | TRBJ1-5 | . | TRBV6-5 | CASSTTGARQPQHF | TGTGCCAGCAGCACTACAGGGGCCCGGCAGCCCCAGCATTTT
. | 14 | TRBJ2-5 | . | TRBV5-6 | CASSFPQGQETQYF | TGTGCCAGCAGCTTTCCACAGGGACAAGAGACCCAGTACTTC
. | 16 | TRBJ2-5 | few | TRBV7-2 | CASSLGAGVARETQYF | TGTGCCAGCAGCTTAGGGGCAGGGGTGGCCAGAGAGACCCAGTACTTC
TRBD2 | 14 | TRBJ2-2 | . | TRBV15 | CATSAGGDTGELFF | TGTGCCACCAGCGCGGGGGGTGACACCGGGGAGCTGTTTTTT
. | 12 | TRBJ2-2 | . | TRBV27 | CASSPPGGELFF | TGTGCCAGCAGTCCCCCGGGCGGGGAGCTGTTTTTT
. | 15 | TRBJ1-2 | . | TRBV27 | CASSLSRGANYGYTF | TGTGCCAGCAGTTTATCGCGGGGAGCGAACTATGGCTACACCTTC
TRBD1 | 15 | TRBJ1-1 | . | TRBV5-4 | CASSFRQGTGTEAFF | TGTGCCAGCAGCTTCAGACAGGGGACGGGGACTGAAGCTTTCTTT
. | 11 | TRBJ2-3 | . | TRBV20-1 | CSASRTDTQYF | TGCAGTGCTAGTAGAACAGATACGCAGTATTTT
. | 15 | TRBJ1-4 | . | TRBV5-4 | CASSLAPGANEKLFF | TGTGCCAGCAGCCTGGCCCCCGGGGCTAATGAAAAACTGTTTTTT
TRBD1 | 12 | TRBJ1-2 | . | TRBV9 | CASSGTGVGYTF | TGTGCCAGCAGCGGGACAGGGGTCGGCTACACCTTC
TRBD2 | 15 | TRBJ2-1 | . | TRBV4-2 | CASSLGLADYNEQFF | TGTGCCAGCAGCCTCGGACTAGCGGATTACAATGAGCAGTTCTTC
TRBD2 | 14 | TRBJ2-1 | once | TRBV29-1 | CSATTSGAYNEQFF | TGCAGCGCCACGACTAGCGGGGCATACAATGAGCAGTTCTTC
. | 15 | TRBJ1-4 | . | TRBV2 | CASSENGLGGEKLFF | TGTGCCAGCAGTGAAAATGGTTTGGGAGGGGAAAAACTGTTTTTT
. | 12 | TRBJ2-3 | few | TRBV15 | CATSRAADTQYF | TGTGCCACCAGCAGAGCAGCAGATACGCAGTATTTT
. | 13 | TRBJ1-1 | . | TRBV4-1 | CASSQGHSVEAFF | TGCGCCAGCAGCCAAGGACACTCCGTCGAAGCTTTCTTT
. | 13 | TRBJ1-2 | . | TRBV6-4 | CATRSWGESGYTF | TGTGCCACCAGAAGTTGGGGCGAAAGTGGCTACACCTTC
TRBD1 | 16 | TRBJ1-5 | . | TRBV27 | CASSLWGQGAGQPQHF | TGTGCCAGCAGTTTATGGGGACAGGGGGCCGGGCAGCCCCAGCATTTT
. | 14 | TRBJ2-5 | . | TRBV18 | CASSPSSKLETQYF | TGTGCCAGCTCACCGTCATCAAAATTGGAGACCCAGTACTTC
. | 13 | TRBJ1-1 | . | TRBV4-1 | CASSQVRADEAFF | TGCGCCAGCAGCCAGGTTCGAGCGGATGAAGCTTTCTTT
. | 13 | TRBJ1-1 | few | TRBV5-6 | CASSLDRNTEAFF | TGTGCCAGCAGCCTCGACAGGAACACTGAAGCTTTCTTT
. | 14 | TRBJ1-1 | once | TRBV5-1 | CASSLAVGGAEAFF | TGCGCCAGCAGCTTGGCCGTAGGGGGAGCTGAAGCTTTCTTT
. | 14 | TRBJ1-2 | . | TRBV27 | CASSSYGGQIGYTF | TGTGCCAGCAGTTCCTACGGGGGGCAGATTGGCTACACCTTC
TRBD1 | 15 | TRBJ1-5 | few | TRBV30 | CAWSRDRGYNQPQHF | TGTGCCTGGAGTAGGGACAGGGGGTACAATCAGCCCCAGCATTTT
. | 14 | TRBJ2-7 | . | TRBV19 | CASGVTATSYEQYF | TGTGCCAGTGGAGTGACAGCCACCTCCTACGAGCAGTACTTC
TRBD1 | 13 | TRBJ1-5 | few | TRBV30 | CAWGQGINQPQHF | TGTGCCTGGGGACAGGGGATTAATCAGCCCCAGCATTTT
TRBD1 | 16 | TRBJ2-4 | . | TRBV7-9 | CASSSGQGSTKNIQYF | TGTGCCAGCAGCTCCGGACAGGGTAGTACCAAAAACATTCAGTACTTC
TRBD1 | 15 | TRBJ2-3 | once | TRBV6-1 | CASSDEETGSDTQYF | TGTGCCAGCAGTGATGAAGAGACAGGGTCAGATACGCAGTATTTT
TRBD1 | 14 | TRBJ1-2 | . | TRBV28 | CASRPSAGGHGYTF | TGTGCCAGCAGACCCAGCGCAGGGGGCCATGGCTACACCTTC
TRBD2 | 12 | TRBJ2-7 | . | TRBV6-1 | CASRSGGYEQYF | TGTGCCAGCAGGAGCGGGGGGTACGAGCAGTACTTC
TRBD1 | 12 | TRBJ2-7 | . | TRBV30 | CAWSLTGAEQYF | TGTGCCTGGAGCTTAACAGGGGCCGAGCAGTACTTC
TRBD1 | 14 | TRBJ1-5 | . | TRBV15 | CATSPGQGRQPQHF | TGTGCCACCAGCCCCGGACAGGGAAGGCAGCCCCAGCATTTT
. | 14 | TRBJ1-6 | . | TRBV6-5 | CASSSQQGNSPLHF | TGTGCCAGCAGTTCTCAACAGGGAAATTCACCCCTCCACTTT
. | 15 | TRBJ1-6 | . | TRBV19 | CASSSSVVYNSPLHF | TGTGCCAGTAGTAGTTCGGTGGTATATAATTCACCCCTCCACTTT
TRBD2 | 16 | TRBJ2-3 | . | TRBV4-3 | CASSQDTSGGPDTQYF | TGCGCCAGCAGCCAAGATACTAGCGGGGGCCCAGATACGCAGTATTTT
TRBD1 | 14 | TRBJ1-2 | . | TRBV7-2 | CASSLDLTGDGYTF | TGTGCCAGCAGCTTAGACTTAACAGGGGATGGCTACACCTTC
. | 15 | TRBJ1-1 | . | TRBV2 | CASTLESSMNTEAFF | TGTGCCAGCACCTTAGAGAGTTCAATGAACACTGAAGCTTTCTTT
TRBD1 | 15 | TRBJ1-1 | . | TRBV19 | CASSKGQHMNTEAFF | TGTGCCAGTAGTAAGGGACAGCATATGAACACTGAAGCTTTCTTT
. | 13 | TRBJ1-4 | . | TRBV18 | CASSSREGEKLFF | TGTGCCAGCTCATCGCGAGAGGGCGAAAAACTGTTTTTT
TRBD1 | 15 | TRBJ1-6 | . | TRBV2 | CASSRLGQGASPLHF | TGTGCCAGCAGTCGTCTGGGACAGGGGGCTTCACCCCTCCACTTT
. | 16 | TRBJ1-2 | . | TRBV6-5 | CASSYSGNSKGGRYTF | TGTGCCAGCAGTTACTCCGGGAACTCTAAAGGAGGGCGCTACACCTTC
TRBD1 | 14 | TRBJ1-1 | . | TRBV2 | CASSRQGENTEAFF | TGTGCCAGCAGTCGACAGGGGGAAAACACTGAAGCTTTCTTT
. | 14 | TRBJ1-1 | . | TRBV6-1 | CASRPEGGRTEAFF | TGTGCCAGCAGACCAGAGGGGGGGAGGACTGAAGCTTTCTTT
TRBD1 | 15 | TRBJ1-2 | . | TRBV27 | CASSFRQGMRYGYTF | TGTGCCAGCAGTTTTCGACAGGGGATGCGATATGGCTACACCTTC
TRBD1 | 14 | TRBJ2-1 | once | TRBV5-4 | CASSVTGTGDEQFF | TGTGCCAGCAGCGTAACCGGGACAGGGGATGAGCAGTTCTTC
TRBD1 | 16 | TRBJ1-5 | . | TRBV19 | CASSIEGRGGNQPQHF | TGTGCCAGTAGTATAGAAGGCAGGGGGGGCAATCAGCCCCAGCATTTT
. | 16 | TRBJ1-1 | few | TRBV5-1 | CASSLAYRRMNTEAFF | TGCGCCAGCAGCTTGGCTTACAGGAGAATGAACACTGAAGCTTTCTTT
. | 13 | TRBJ2-4 | . | TRBV19 | CASGGGRKNIQYF | TGTGCCAGTGGAGGGGGCCGCAAAAACATTCAGTACTTC
. | 15 | TRBJ2-7 | few | TRBV5-1 | CASSSPRDTTYEQYF | TGCGCCAGCAGCTCCCCCCGCGATACGACCTACGAGCAGTACTTC
TRBD1 | 14 | TRBJ2-3 | . | TRBV5-4 | CASSRDRGTDTQYF | TGTGCCAGCAGCCGGGACAGGGGGACAGATACGCAGTATTTT
. | 16 | TRBJ1-4 | . | TRBV7-2 | CASSSRVSATNEKLFF | TGTGCCAGCAGCTCCCGGGTGTCGGCAACTAATGAAAAACTGTTTTTT
. | 14 | TRBJ1-1 | . | TRBV7-2 | CASSLAALNTEAFF | TGTGCCAGCAGCTTAGCGGCCCTGAACACTGAAGCTTTCTTT